This TCR beta chain is from a study of beta chain features in type 1 diabetes. General observations from the study: High TCR expression in some cells could lead to their over-representation in cDNA sequencing. Within the patient group, naive, central memory and Treg TCRB repertoires appeared more similar to each other than within healthy donors.

Using CD45RO/CCR7/CD25/CD127/CD95/CD27, CD4+ naive, central memory, regulatory and stem cell-like memory cells were sorted. V was clipped by 4 bases and J by 4 bases; unmatched bases: 5. The CDR3 runs 15 residues. Germline values: CDR1 SGHRS, CDR2 YFSETQ. What was sequenced were expressed TCRB transcripts, since all of the isolated RNA had been reverse transcribed. Measured with immunoSEQ multiplex PCR; TCRdb has only the in-frame clones, and not every one. Of 300,000 to 450,000 clones listed, around 12% are singletons. Details on this clone: Its antigen is as yet unknown.

V and J are TRBV5-1 and TRBJ1-5; 10 bases are a match to TRBD1. The origin of this receptor is a man younger than 30 in good health. What was sequenced was naive CD4+ T cells from blood. As DNA, the CDR3 is TGCGCCAGCAGCCCCGGGACAGGGGATAATCAGCCCCAGCATTTT. Translated, it gives CASSPGTGDNQPQHF.